What follows are 10 T cell receptor beta chains derived from one specimen sequenced in a study of ipilimumab plus nivolumab after autologous stem cell transplantation. The method was immunoSEQ multiplex PCR; TCRdb's version includes in-frame clones alone and lacks a portion of them. The table includes some 43,000 clones, roughly 90% detected once. Specimen: PBMCs, collected in a trial of ipilimumab plus nivolumab as post-transplant consolidation. The receptors stem from a male donor with multiple myeloma.

The chain employs TRBV7-6 and TRBJ1-4; no firm D call. Trimming pared 2 bases from V and 4 bases from J, leaving 8 bases between. The V gene's germline CDR1 is SGHVS and CDR2 FNYEAQ. The CDR3 consists of 14 residues. The CDR3 DNA reads TGTGCCAGCAGCTTAACTCGGTTTAATGAAAAACTGTTTTTT. Protein sequence: CASSLTRFNEKLFF.

This sequence joins TRBV7-9 and TRBJ2-1, with 7 nucleotides matching TRBD1. From germline, CDR1 is SEHNR and CDR2 FQNEAQ (reference sequence). Trimming removed 6 bases from V and 8 bases from J; junction bases left unmatched: 16. This CDR3 comprises 16 residues. CDR3 protein: CASRNPNPGQGDEQFF. CDR3 DNA: TGTGCCAGCAGAAACCCAAACCCGGGGCAGGGGGATGAGCAGTTCTTC.

This clone is a singleton in its sample. The rearrangement links TRBV19 to TRBJ2-7, with 8 bases matching TRBD2. CDR3 size: 15 residues. After removal of 7 bases from V and 2 bases from J, the junction contained 10 bases not matched to a gene. Germline CDR1 and CDR2: LNHDA and SQIVND (reference sequence). The CDR3 DNA is TGTGCCAGTACCTCCTCCAGCGGGAGTACCTACGAGCAGTACTTC. This codes for CASTSSSGSTYEQYF.

The V gene is TRBV6-5, the J gene TRBJ1-2; tentative D call: TRBD1 (5 bases). CDR3 size: 13 residues. In germline, CDR1 is MNHEY, CDR2 SVGAGI. Deletions cut 6 bases from V and 5 bases from J, with 13 bases between. CDR3 nucleotides: TGTGCCAGCAGCAACGGGCAGGGTTATGGCTACACCTTC. This gives the protein CASSNGQGYGYTF.

The chain links TRBV19 to TRBJ1-5; D is unresolved. The CDR3 runs 15 residues. V lost 5 bases and J 3 bases, leaving 14 bases between the germline ends. CDR1 and CDR2 from the germline V gene are LNHDA and SQIVND (reference sequence). The CDR3 DNA reads TGTGCCAGTAGTTCGGAGGGCGGGGACAATCAGCCCCAGCATTTT. Translation gives CASSSEGGDNQPQHF.

The V gene is TRBV28, the J gene TRBJ2-1, with unresolved D. In germline, CDR1 is MDHEN, CDR2 SYDVKM. The V and J ends lost 2 bases and 6 bases respectively, with 8 bases between them. The CDR3 is 13 residues long. CDR3 sequence: CASSLTWGNEQFF. Here the CDR3 DNA reads TGTGCCAGCAGTTTAACTTGGGGCAATGAGCAGTTCTTC.

V and J are TRBV5-4 and TRBJ1-2; 7 bases map to TRBD1. This CDR3 comprises 14 residues. Trimming took 4 bases from V and 3 from J; bases not matched to a gene: 6. The V gene's germline CDR1 is SGHNT and CDR2 YYREEE (reference sequence). The CDR3: CASSTTGKDYGYTF. The CDR3 coding sequence is TGTGCCAGCAGCACGACAGGGAAGGACTATGGCTACACCTTC.

This chain uses TRBV19 with TRBJ2-3; 7 nucleotides agree with TRBD1. CDR3 length equals 14 residues. J was trimmed by 0 bases and V by 5 bases; bases with no gene match: 2. Looked up from germline, CDR1 is LNHDA and CDR2 is SQIVND (reference sequence). DNA for the CDR3: TGTGCCAGTAGTCCGGGACAGAGCACAGATACGCAGTATTTT. This codes for CASSPGQSTDTQYF.

The V gene is TRBV19, the J gene TRBJ1-5; D is perhaps TRBD1 (5 bases). This CDR3 spans 16 amino acids. V was clipped by 5 bases and J by 2 bases, with 16 bases between them. Germline V CDR1 and CDR2: LNHDA, SQIVND (reference sequence). CDR3 bases: TGTGCCAGTAGTGAGTACCGGGACGGTGGCAATCAGCCCCAGCATTTT. It translates to CASSEYRDGGNQPQHF.

V gene TRBV30 combines with J gene TRBJ2-6; no reliable D call. Germline loops: CDR1 GTSNPN, CDR2 SVGIG (reference sequence). This CDR3 contains 13 residues. The V gene lost 8 bases and the J gene lost 0 bases, with 8 bases spanning the gap. The CDR3 coding sequence is TGTGCCCTTGTTACCTCTGGGGCCAACGTCCTGACTTTC. Translation: CALVTSGANVLTF.